This TCR beta chain derives from a study of T cell responses to AZD1222 COVID-19 vaccine (dated by TCRdb to the early 2020s). As for the study more broadly: TCR sequencing covered fewer than 250 trial participants: 207 given two doses of AZD1222 and 26 given two doses of MenACWY control vaccine. Enrollment into the trials was organized by age into subgroups of 18-55, 56-69 and 70-plus years, and those subgroups contained approximately 150, 30 and 60 TCR-sequenced participants, respectively.

This specimen's time point label, per the study, means: baseline before first vaccination. The treatment or condition label, as the study defines it: meningococcal conjugate vaccine given as trial control. The vaccinee samples were drawn from two UK trials, COV001 and COV002, one of which was a single-blind randomized controlled phase 2/3 trial testing AZD1222 (ChAdOx1 nCoV-19) in healthy adults. For TCRbeta chain sequencing, PBMC samples from trial participants were taken at day 0 and at day 28 after the second dose. The CDR3 regions of human TCRbeta chains were subjected to immunosequencing. Per the source publication's procedure: Repertoire TCRs were matched against a reference library of SARS-CoV-2-specific TCRs generated with the MIRA antigen-specificity platform. Breadth was defined as the fraction of unique TCRs that were SARS-CoV-2-associated. Depth was defined as the fraction of total T cells that were SARS-CoV-2-associated. Each spike-specific TCR was assigned to its reactive spike region and to a CD4 or CD8 class using the MIRA data. Log10-transformed breadth and depth values were compared by one-way ANOVA with Sidak's multiple comparisons tests. TCRdb re-hosts the immuneACCESS table, in-frame sequences only. Its copies lack some clones; in the studies checked, an unresolved V gene accounts for under half of them, and the cause for the rest is not known. That table supplies the V and J calls and clone size; D and trimming were determined from the DNA. Across this sample there are hundreds of thousands of clones, with roughly 91% seen only once. The top ten clonotypes cover 1% of the sample.

The investigation overall reported the following: Because no samples from the day 14 peak response were available, repertoires could be characterized only after the peak T cell response. Only a handful of AZD1222 recipients were SARS-CoV-2 seropositive at baseline, limiting conclusions about previously exposed vaccinees. After two AZD1222 doses, both the breadth and the depth of spike-specific TCRs were significantly higher than at day 0 and than in MenACWY recipients. Participants were mostly white British, with more females than males. The authors suggested clonal diversity may have been underestimated. Vaccine-associated CD4 TCRs spanned the whole spike protein, with dominant responses in regions 160-218 and 743-854. Epitopes outside the regions mutated in the B.1.351 and B.1.1.7 variants were reportedly recognized by nearly half of the unique spike-specific TCRs. In the small 56-69-year group, the increase in depth fell short of significance, most likely because of low power.

The CDR3 sequence holds 14 residues, the cysteine and phenylalanine included. Only the CDR3 DNA stays, 42 bases, in frame from base 1. The germline V gene specifies SNHLY as CDR1 and FYNNEI as CDR2. V drops 0 bases and J drops 9 bases, leaving 12 bases in between. About this clone itself: It lacks a known antigen. Base qualities are missing; no much larger clone stands one base away.

Sample: peripheral blood, taken on day 0 of MenACWY control vaccination. The chain was built from TRBV2 and TRBJ2-1, with a tentative D gene TRBD2 over 6 matching bases. This clonotype was obtained from an adult in good health. CDR3 protein: CASSEAGGRTEQFF. In nucleotides, the sequence is TGTGCCAGCAGTGAAGCGGGGGGACGGACTGAGCAGTTCTTC. Reference TRBV2 and TRBJ2-1 genes cover what lies past the CDR3, so the full variable domain is EPEVTQTPSHQVTQMGQEVILRCVPISNHLYFYWYRQILGQKVEFLVSFYNNEISEKSEIFDDQFSVERPDGSNFTLKIRSTKLEDSAMYFCASSEAGGRTEQFFGPGTRLTVL.